This passage covers 27 T cell receptor beta chains from one sample sequenced in a study of patients with pleural tuberculosis. Via MiXCR, TCRdb re-called the reads, giving one row per CDR3 protein. The sample consists of approximately 50,000 distinct CDR3 sequences, around 7% of them appearing once. The origin of the receptors is a human donor with pleural tuberculosis.

This clonotype was found a few times. V gene TRBV5-1 combines with J gene TRBJ1-2; D is uncertain. Germline V gives CDR1 SGHRS, CDR2 YFSETQ. The CDR3 extends over 15 amino acids. V lost 4 bases, J lost 0 bases, and 13 bases lay in between. CDR3 nucleotide sequence: TGCGCCAGCAGCGTCGACTTACGTACTAACTATGGCTACACCTTC. Translated: CASSVDLRTNYGYTF.

In this sample, this clonotype turned up many times. The chain links TRBV12-3 or TRBV12-4 to TRBJ2-7; maybe TRBD1 (5 bases). With 3 bases removed from V and 3 bases from J, the gap between germline ends came to 9 bases. The CDR3 sequence is 13 residues long. DNA of the CDR3: TGTGCCAGCAGTTTCGGTCAGGGCTACGAGCAGTACTTC. Translated, it gives CASSFGQGYEQYF.

This clonotype came up many times. The V call is TRBV12-3 or TRBV12-4, the J call TRBJ2-7; D is unresolved. This CDR3 is 15 amino acids long. The V and J ends lost 1 base and 9 bases respectively, with 19 bases between them. CDR3 amino acids: CASSLGLTAPTGQYF. The CDR3 DNA reads as TGTGCCAGCAGTTTAGGTTTGACCGCGCCTACGGGGCAGTACTTC.

This clonotype showed up many times. The rearrangement joins TRBV6-1 to TRBJ2-5, with 9 bases identical to TRBD2. The CDR3 totals 14 residues. After removal of 6 bases from V and 3 bases from J, the junction contained 5 bases not matched to a gene. Germline CDR1 MNHNS, CDR2 SASEGT. CDR3 sequence: CASRKTSGKETQYF. In DNA form, the CDR3 reads TGTGCCAGCAGGAAGACTAGCGGAAAAGAGACCCAGTACTTC.

This clonotype was observed many times. This chain joins TRBV2 and TRBJ2-1, with D perhaps given as TRBD1 or TRBD2 (7 bases each). The CDR3 length is 12 residues. Trimming took 10 bases from V and 7 from J, leaving 14 bases between them. Germline V gene sequence: CDR1 SNHLY, CDR2 FYNNEI. The CDR3 DNA reads as TGTGCCAATTCCCAGGGGGGGAATGAGCAGTTCTTC. As protein: CANSQGGNEQFF.

This clonotype came up many times. This CDR3 is CAAQERNNQPQHF. CDR3 bases: TGTGCCGCACAGGAAAGGAACAATCAGCCCCAGCATTTT. The genes are TRBV10-3 and TRBJ1-5; TRBD1 might be the D (5 bases). Deletions cut 11 bases from V and 3 bases from J, with 14 bases between. There are 13 residues in the CDR3. Germline values: CDR1 ENHRY, CDR2 SYGVKD.

A few counts support this clonotype. The chain combines TRBV2 with TRBJ1-6; unclear D gene. The CDR3 totals 13 residues. Germline V gene lookup returns CDR1 SNHLY and CDR2 FYNNEI. Trimming removed 3 bases from V and 18 bases from J, with 18 bases in between. The CDR3 loop is CASSENRLRPNHF. The DNA for the CDR3 is TGTGCCAGCAGTGAGAATAGGCTGAGGCCCAACCACTTT.

This clonotype was seen a few times. The gene calls are TRBV7-1 and TRBJ2-1; a possible D gene is TRBD2 (7 bases). TRBV7-1 is flagged as an ORF with uncertain function. The CDR3 totals 18 residues. Trimming took off 3 bases at V and 2 bases at J, with 20 bases between the two ends. The CDR3 spells CASSSKGGFSGPYNEQFF. In nucleotides, the CDR3 is TGTGCCAGCAGCTCCAAAGGGGGGTTTAGCGGGCCCTACAATGAGCAGTTCTTC.

The chain combines TRBV10-2 with TRBJ1-1; TRBD1 agrees at 7 bases. V was pared by 5 bases and J by 3 bases, with 6 bases of the junction left unmatched. Per the germline V gene, CDR1 is WSHSY and CDR2 is SAAADI. CDR3 length equals 14 residues. CDR3 sequence reads: CASSRQGPDTEAFF. The DNA for the CDR3 is TGCGCCAGCAGTAGACAGGGTCCGGACACTGAAGCTTTCTTT.

The sample holds many counts of this clonotype. The rearrangement joins TRBV6-1 to TRBJ2-3; D uncertain. The germline CDR1 and CDR2 sequences are MNHNS and SASEGT. V gave up 7 bases and J gave up 5 bases, with 10 bases separating them. This CDR3 contains 12 residues. The CDR3 region is CASNRIRDTQYF. Here the CDR3 DNA reads TGTGCCAGCAACCGGATTAGAGATACGCAGTATTTT.

Details on this clonotype: A much larger clone differs by one base, so this may be a read error. The chain employs TRBV29-1 and TRBJ1-1; D is ambiguous. Trimming cost V 4 bases and J 3 bases, with 6 bases left between them. The V gene's germline CDR1 is SQVTM and CDR2 ANQGSEA. The CDR3 extends over 11 amino acids. The CDR3 DNA is TGCAGCGTTGCAAGAGACACTGAAGCTTTCTTT. Translation gives CSVARDTEAFF.

This clonotype appeared many times. The chain combines TRBV12-3 or TRBV12-4 with TRBJ1-5; D perhaps matches TRBD1 (6 bases). The ends were cut back, 6 bases at V and 4 bases at J, with 10 bases in the middle. The CDR3 spans 13 residues. Here the CDR3 DNA reads TGTGCCAGCAGATCCACAGGGAATCAGCCCCAGCATTTT. Translation: CASRSTGNQPQHF.

In this sample, this clonotype turned up many times. The chain employs TRBV7-2 and TRBJ2-1; 9 positions agree with TRBD2. The CDR3 loop spans 15 amino acids. With 4 bases clipped from V and 4 bases from J, the junction kept 5 bases outside the gene matches. Germline CDR1 and CDR2: SGHTA and FQGNSA. CDR3 in DNA: TGTGCCAGCAGCTCTAGCGGGACCCAATACAATGAGCAGTTCTTC. Its protein is CASSSSGTQYNEQFF. Full variable domain (rest looked up from reference TRBV7-2 and TRBJ2-1): GAGVSQSPSNKVTEKGKDVELRCDPISGHTALYWYRQSLGQGLEFLIYFQGNSAPDKSGLPSDRFSAERTGGSVSTLTIQRTQQEDSAVYLCASSSSGTQYNEQFFGPGTRLTVL.

Ten or more counts support this clonotype. The V gene is TRBV6-1, the J gene TRBJ2-7, with 7 bases matching TRBD1. V dropped 6 bases and J dropped 4; count of bases not matched to a gene: 9. Germline V gives CDR1 MNHNS, CDR2 SASEGT. This CDR3 contains 14 residues. CDR3 coding DNA: TGTGCCAGCAGCCTGCAGGGACAGACTTACGAGCAGTACGTC. Translation: CASSLQGQTYEQYV.

This clonotype showed up many times. The genes are TRBV18 and TRBJ1-1, with 10 bases that match TRBD1. Germline V gene sequence: CDR1 KGHSH, CDR2 LQKENI. V shed 3 bases, J shed 3 bases, and the junction held 7 bases outside the gene matches. This CDR3 spans 16 amino acids. CDR3 DNA: TGTGCCAGCTCACCGCTAGGACAGGGGGATCACACTGAAGCTTTCTTT. Translation gives CASSPLGQGDHTEAFF. The full variable domain, completed using reference TRBV18 and TRBJ1-1, is NAGVMQNPRHLVRRRGQEARLRCSPMKGHSHVYWYRQLPEEGLKFMVYLQKENIIDESGMPKERFSAEFPKEGPSILRIQQVVRGDSAAYFCASSPLGQGDHTEAFFGQGTRLTVV.

This clonotype was observed at least ten times. The chain uses TRBV6-7 and TRBJ1-5; no clear D gene. TRBV6-7 is reported as an ORF; its role is uncertain. The CDR3 is 13 residues long. V lost 6 bases to trimming and J lost 2 bases, with 8 bases between them. The CDR3 region has the DNA TGTGCCAGCAGGAGATTTGGCAATCAGCCCCAGCATTTT. This encodes CASRRFGNQPQHF.

The chain links TRBV4-2 to TRBJ2-2; D is unresolved. This CDR3 spans 16 amino acids. Germline loops: CDR1 LGHNA, CDR2 YNFKEQ. V lost 3 bases to trimming and J lost 5 bases, with 16 bases between them. In nucleotides, the CDR3 is TGTGCCAGCAGCCACCGGGTTGGGGTAAAGACCGGGGAGCTGTTTTTT. It yields the protein CASSHRVGVKTGELFF.

In this sample, this clonotype turned up many times. The gene calls are TRBV11-2 and TRBJ2-3; no clear D gene. V lost 1 base, J lost 3 bases, and 11 bases lay in between. The germline CDR1 and CDR2 sequences are SGHAT and FQNNGV. The CDR3 is made up of 15 amino acids. DNA for the CDR3: TGTGCCAGCAGCTTAGGCCTCCGGTCAACAGATACGCAGTATTTT. This codes for CASSLGLRSTDTQYF.

This clonotype appeared many times. The chain has TRBV6-1 and TRBJ1-1, with TRBD1 matching 9 bases. The V segment lost 6 bases and the J segment 4 bases; nucleotides outside the gene matches: 6. This CDR3 region has 14 residues. Germline-derived CDR1 and CDR2 are MNHNS and SASEGT. Here the CDR3 reads CASRGQGRGTEAFF. CDR3 coding DNA: TGTGCCAGCAGGGGACAGGGCAGGGGCACTGAAGCTTTCTTT.

This clonotype is labeled medium-sized (0.01 to 0.1%). This rearrangement joins TRBV27 to TRBJ1-5; no clear D gene. Between the trimmed V and J ends, which lost 5 bases and 9 bases, there was a span of 17 bases. The CDR3 spans 14 residues. Germline-derived CDR1 and CDR2 are MNHEY and SMNVEV (reference sequence). CDR3 nucleotides: TGTGCCAGCAGTAGAAGAGACGGGGTGGGGCCCCAGCATTTT. This gives the protein CASSRRDGVGPQHF.

Only a few counts were recorded for this clonotype. The chain links TRBV4-1 to TRBJ2-5; unclear D gene. Trimming cost V 8 bases and J 0 bases, with 10 bases left between them. Germline V lookup: CDR1 MGHRA, CDR2 YSYEKL. CDR3 size: 13 residues. The CDR3 nucleotides read TGCGCCAGCTCCGTAGGGTACCAAGAGACCCAGTACTTC. Amino acid sequence: CASSVGYQETQYF.

This clonotype was seen many times. The rearrangement links TRBV11-1 to TRBJ2-3; 9 positions match TRBD2. Trimming took 5 bases from V and 4 from J; bases not matched to a gene: 7. The germline CDR1 and CDR2 sequences are SGHAT and FQDESV (reference sequence). This CDR3 spans 15 amino acids. The CDR3 DNA follows: TGTGCCAGCAGCCCGTTAGCGGGAGTGGCAGATACGCAGTATTTT. Translation: CASSPLAGVADTQYF.

At least ten counts were recorded for this clonotype. V usage is TRBV12-3 or TRBV12-4 and J usage is TRBJ1-1; no reliable D call. Trimming left V 4 bases short and J 8 bases short, with 8 bases between. CDR3 length: 11 amino acids. CDR3 protein: CASSSQIEAFF. The CDR3 nucleotides read TGTGCCAGCAGTTCCCAGATCGAAGCTTTCTTT.

In its sample, this clonotype was seen many times. The chain employs TRBV2 and TRBJ2-3; D unclear. This CDR3 has 12 amino acids. In germline, CDR1 is SNHLY, CDR2 FYNNEI. The V gene lost 4 bases and the J gene lost 4 bases, with 6 bases spanning the gap. The CDR3 spells CASSVAADTQYF. CDR3 DNA sequence: TGTGCCAGCAGTGTGGCGGCAGATACGCAGTATTTT.

This chain connects TRBV4-2 to TRBJ2-7; 7 nucleotides line up with TRBD2. Germline V gene data show CDR1 as LGHNA and CDR2 as YNFKEQ. This CDR3 has 14 residues. The J segment lost 3 bases and the V segment lost 4 bases, leaving 6 bases of the junction unmatched. CDR3 amino acids: CASSPLAESYEQYF. The DNA of the CDR3 is TGTGCCAGCAGCCCGCTAGCGGAGAGCTACGAGCAGTACTTC.

This clonotype showed up many times. This chain links TRBV12-3 or TRBV12-4 with TRBJ1-6; tentatively, D is TRBD1 (5 bases). With 5 bases removed from V and 6 bases from J, the gap between germline ends came to 14 bases. This CDR3 spans 15 amino acids. CDR3 bases: TGTGCCAGCAGTCTCACCGGGGCAAGTAATTCACCCCTCCACTTT. This codes for CASSLTGASNSPLHF.

This clonotype was observed at least ten times. The chain employs TRBV27 and TRBJ1-2, with 8 bases aligning to TRBD1. Germline CDR1 reads MNHEY; CDR2 reads SMNVEV (reference sequence). V dropped 0 bases and J dropped 2; count of bases not matched to a gene: 5. This CDR3 is built from 16 residues. CDR3 residues: CASSLSGQGANYGYTF. Written as DNA, the CDR3 is TGTGCCAGCAGTTTATCTGGACAGGGCGCCAACTATGGCTACACCTTC.